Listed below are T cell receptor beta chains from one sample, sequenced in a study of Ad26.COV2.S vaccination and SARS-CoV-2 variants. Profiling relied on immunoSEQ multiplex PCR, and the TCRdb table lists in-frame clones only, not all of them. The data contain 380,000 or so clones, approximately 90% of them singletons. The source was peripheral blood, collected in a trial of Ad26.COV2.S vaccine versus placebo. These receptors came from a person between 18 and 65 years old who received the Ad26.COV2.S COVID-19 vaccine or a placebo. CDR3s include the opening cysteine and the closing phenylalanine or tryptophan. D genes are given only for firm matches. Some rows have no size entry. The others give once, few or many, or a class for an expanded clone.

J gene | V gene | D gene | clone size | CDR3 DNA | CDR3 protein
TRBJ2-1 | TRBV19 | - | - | TGTGCCAGTAGTATGGGTAGCGAGCTTCCCAATGAGCAGTTCTTC | CASSMGSELPNEQFF
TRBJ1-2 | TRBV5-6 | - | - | TGTGCCAGCAGCTCGGCAGGTTATGGCTACACCTTC | CASSSAGYGYTF
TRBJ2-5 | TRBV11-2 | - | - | TGTGCCAGCAGCCCCTCCTGGGAGACCCAGTACTTC | CASSPSWETQYF
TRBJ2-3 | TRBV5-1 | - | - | TGCGCCAGCAGCTTGGGCAGTACAGATACGCAGTATTTT | CASSLGSTDTQYF
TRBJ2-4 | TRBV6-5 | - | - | TGTGCCAGCAACTCCGCAGGGCCCAAAAACATTCAGTACTTC | CASNSAGPKNIQYF
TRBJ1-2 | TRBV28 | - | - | TGTGCCAGCAGCTTACAGGCTAGGCTAGGTAGCTACACCTTC | CASSLQARLGSYTF
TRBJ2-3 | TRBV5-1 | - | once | TGCGCCAGCAGCTTGGTGACCCCCACAGATACGCAGTATTTT | CASSLVTPTDTQYF
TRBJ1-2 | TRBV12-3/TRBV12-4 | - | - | TGTGCCAGCAGCCCGGAACGGCTCTATGGCTACACCTTC | CASSPERLYGYTF
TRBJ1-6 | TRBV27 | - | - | TGTGCCAGCAGTCCACCGATAGACGGGAGCTCCTATAATTCACCCCTCCACTTT | CASSPPIDGSSYNSPLHF
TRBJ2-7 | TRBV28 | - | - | TGTGCCAGCATTAGCGATCGAGAGCAGTACTTC | CASISDREQYF
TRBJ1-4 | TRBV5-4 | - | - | TGTGCCAGCAGCCCCGCGGGTCCCAATGAAAAACTGTTTTTT | CASSPAGPNEKLFF
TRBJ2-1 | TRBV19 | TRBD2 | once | TGTGCCAGTAGTATAGTTCGGCGGGGGATCAATGAGCAGTTCTTC | CASSIVRRGINEQFF
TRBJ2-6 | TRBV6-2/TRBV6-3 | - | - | TGTGCCAGCAGCCGAAGGGAAAACTCTGGGGCCAACGTCCTGACTTTC | CASSRRENSGANVLTF
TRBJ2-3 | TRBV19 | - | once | TGTGCCAGTAGTATCGAGGCCACAGATACGCAGTATTTT | CASSIEATDTQYF
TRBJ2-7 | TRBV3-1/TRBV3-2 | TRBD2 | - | TGTGCCAGCAGCCAAGATGCGGCGGGGGGTTTCTACGAGCAGTACTTC | CASSQDAAGGFYEQYF
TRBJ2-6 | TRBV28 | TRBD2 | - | TGTGCCAGCCTTACGTCTATCCGGGAGGGGATAACTGGGGCCAACGTCCTGACTTTC | CASLTSIREGITGANVLTF
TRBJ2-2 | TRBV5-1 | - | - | TGCGCCAGCAGCGATGACGGAACGAACACCGGGGAGCTGTTTTTT | CASSDDGTNTGELFF
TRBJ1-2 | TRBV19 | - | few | TGTGCCAGTAGTATAAGCGTGGCTTGGTCTGGCTACACCTTC | CASSISVAWSGYTF
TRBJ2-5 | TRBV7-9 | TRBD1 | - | TGTGCCAGCAGCGGAAGGGGGCTGGGAGAGACCCAGTACTTC | CASSGRGLGETQYF
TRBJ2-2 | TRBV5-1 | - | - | TGCGCCAGCAGCTTGGTCGGGAACACCGGGGAGCTGTTTTTT | CASSLVGNTGELFF
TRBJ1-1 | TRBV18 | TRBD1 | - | TGTGCCAGCTCACCTATCGACAGGGGGAACACTGAAGCTTTCTTT | CASSPIDRGNTEAFF
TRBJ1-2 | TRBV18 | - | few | TGTGCCAGCTCACCAATGGTCACAGGGAGGAACTATGGCTACACCTTC | CASSPMVTGRNYGYTF
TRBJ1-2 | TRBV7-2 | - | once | TGTGCCAGCAGCTTAGTGATAACGGGGGCTGACTATGGCTACACCTTC | CASSLVITGADYGYTF